The 29 T cell receptor beta chains listed next were all sequenced from one sample in a study of blood T cell repertoires in COVID-19. Profiled with immunoSEQ multiplex PCR; TCRdb holds only in-frame clones, not every one. Among 23,000 or so clones listed, 83% were seen once. The sample was peripheral blood. Every receptor here comes from a human donor in a cohort sampled during active COVID-19.

This chain joins TRBV5-4 and TRBJ1-1; 10 bases are a match to TRBD1. Germline trimming cut 3 bases from V and 0 bases from J; bases unmatched to any gene: 5. This CDR3 is 16 amino acids long. The germline V gene encodes CDR1 SGHNT and CDR2 YYREEE (reference sequence). The CDR3 loop reads CASSSRDRGLNTEAFF. The CDR3 DNA reads as TGTGCCAGCAGCTCACGTGACAGGGGGCTGAACACTGAAGCTTTCTTT.

V gene TRBV7-2 combines with J gene TRBJ1-5; a possible D gene is TRBD1 (6 bases). V lost 5 bases to trimming and J lost 1 base, with 18 bases between them. Germline CDR1 reads SGHTA; CDR2 reads FQGNSA. The CDR3 spans 17 residues. The CDR3 DNA reads as TGTGCCAGCAGCAGGAAGGCCCCACAGGGCAGCAATCAGCCCCAGCATTTT. Its protein product is CASSRKAPQGSNQPQHF.

This sequence joins TRBV6-2 or TRBV6-3 and TRBJ2-1; 9 nucleotides match TRBD1. Trimming removed 4 bases from V and 7 bases from J; junction bases left unmatched: 11. CDR1 MNHEY and CDR2 SVGEGT come from the germline V gene. The CDR3 loop spans 16 amino acids. CDR3 loop: CASSLWPGQGLNEQFF. The CDR3 nucleotides read TGTGCCAGCAGTTTATGGCCGGGACAGGGTTTGAATGAGCAGTTCTTC.

V and J are TRBV5-1 and TRBJ1-5; no clear D. Germline V gene sequence: CDR1 SGHRS, CDR2 YFSETQ. Trimming left V 3 bases short and J 2 bases short, with 9 bases between. The CDR3 spans 14 residues. The CDR3 region has the DNA TGCGCCAGCAGCTCCGGGGTTGGCAATCAGCCCCAGCATTTT. Translation gives CASSSGVGNQPQHF.

The chain recombines TRBV4-1 with TRBJ2-3; the D gene is possibly TRBD2 (6 bases). CDR3 length: 18 residues. Germline values: CDR1 MGHRA, CDR2 YSYEKL. Trimming left V 3 bases short and J 2 bases short, with 21 bases between. The CDR3 sequence: CASSQAGFGLTTTDTQYF. CDR3 coding DNA: TGCGCCAGCAGCCAGGCGGGATTCGGACTAACCACCACAGATACGCAGTATTTT.

The chain employs TRBV6-5 and TRBJ1-2, with 7 bases identical to TRBD1. The CDR3 totals 13 residues. Trimming removed 6 bases from V and 8 bases from J; junction bases left unmatched: 9. From germline, CDR1 is MNHEY and CDR2 SVGAGI. CDR3 coding DNA: TGTGCCAGCAGCTATACAGGGGCGGAGGGCTACACCTTC. Translation: CASSYTGAEGYTF.

This sequence joins TRBV7-9 and TRBJ2-3, with TRBD2 identical over 7 bases. The J segment lost 2 bases and the V segment lost 7 bases, leaving 9 bases of the junction unmatched. The germline V gene has CDR1 SEHNR and CDR2 FQNEAQ (reference sequence). The CDR3 totals 15 residues. The CDR3 bases are TGTGCCAGCATCCTATCTAGCGGTTTCACAGATACGCAGTATTTT. Protein: CASILSSGFTDTQYF.

In its sample, this clone was seen a few times. The chain links TRBV27 to TRBJ2-7; a possible D gene is TRBD2 (6 bases). Trimming removed 5 bases from V and 3 bases from J, with 14 bases in between. Germline values: CDR1 MNHEY, CDR2 SMNVEV (reference sequence). The CDR3 is made up of 14 amino acids. CDR3 DNA sequence: TGTGCCAGCAGTAGGAATTTCGGGGGCTACGAGCAGTACTTC. Its protein is CASSRNFGGYEQYF.

The chain is built from TRBV18 and TRBJ2-1; 8 bases agree with TRBD1. V gave up 2 bases and J gave up 5 bases; unmatched junction bases: 11. Germline V gene data show CDR1 as KGHSH and CDR2 as LQKENI. The CDR3 length is 17 residues. As DNA, the CDR3 is TGTGCCAGCTCACCAGAGAACTGGACAGGGCTACACAATGAGCAGTTCTTC. This translates into CASSPENWTGLHNEQFF.

The J gene is TRBJ1-1, the V gene TRBV3-1 (or the pseudogene TRBV3-2); D call uncertain. Trimming left V 3 bases short and J 5 bases short, with 13 bases between. Germline CDR1 and CDR2: LGHDT and YNNKEL (reference sequence). The CDR3 runs to 14 residues. The CDR3 nucleotides are TGTGCCAGCAGCCAGGGTAATTCGGGAACTGAAGCTTTCTTT. This translates into CASSQGNSGTEAFF.

This clone was picked up a small number of times. The gene calls are TRBV5-6 and TRBJ1-2; no reliable D call. Germline V gene lookup returns CDR1 SGHDT and CDR2 YYEEEE. V shed 4 bases and J shed 7 bases, with 23 bases lying between them. The CDR3 is 16 amino acids. The CDR3 loop reads CASSPWEGSRRGGYTF. Here the CDR3 DNA reads TGTGCCAGCAGCCCATGGGAAGGCAGCCGCCGGGGTGGCTACACCTTC. Together with reference TRBV5-6 and TRBJ1-2, the CDR3 gives the full variable domain: DAGVTQSPTHLIKTRGQQVTLRCSPKSGHDTVSWYQQALGQGPQFIFQYYEEEERQRGNFPDRFSGHQFPNYSSELNVNALLLGDSALYLCASSPWEGSRRGGYTFGSGTRLTVV.

The gene calls are TRBV6-6 and TRBJ1-2; 7 nucleotides align to TRBD1. V was clipped by 2 bases and J by 3 bases; unmatched bases: 6. Germline CDR1 is MNHNY and CDR2 is SVGAGI (reference sequence). The CDR3 runs 15 residues. The DNA for the CDR3 is TGTGCCAGCAGTTACCAGGGGCAGGGGGACTATGGCTACACCTTC. It specifies CASSYQGQGDYGYTF.

This chain joins TRBV5-1 and TRBJ2-5, with D unresolved. Germline values: CDR1 SGHRS, CDR2 YFSETQ. The CDR3 has 12 residues. The V end was cut by 4 bases, the J end by 5 bases, with 9 bases between. In nucleotides, the CDR3 is TGCGCCAGCAGCGTATCTCTGGAGACCCAGTACTTC. Its protein product is CASSVSLETQYF.

This clone was picked up one time. Its ends do not fully match the called genes, so a read error is possible. The genes are TRBV5-4 and TRBJ1-3; D gene uncertain. The CDR3 contains 15 residues. Germline V gene lookup returns CDR1 SGHNT and CDR2 YYREEE (reference sequence). This chain's CDR3 is CASSPEASSGNIIYF. The CDR3 nucleotides are TGTGCCAGCAGTCCCGAGGCTAGCTCTGGAAACATCATATATTTT.

This rearrangement joins TRBV28 to TRBJ1-2, with TRBD1 matching 7 bases. The CDR3 spans 13 residues. J gave up 8 bases and V 5 bases, and 8 bases lay outside the gene matches. Germline CDR1 reads MDHEN; CDR2 reads SYDVKM. The CDR3: CASSQGGLGGYTF. The CDR3 DNA is TGTGCCAGCAGTCAAGGGGGCCTGGGCGGCTACACCTTC.

The chain carries TRBV11-2 and TRBJ2-1, with a weak D call TRBD1 (6 bases). Between the trimmed V and J ends, which lost 5 bases and 4 bases, there was a span of 18 bases. The CDR3 runs to 16 residues. Germline values: CDR1 SGHAT, CDR2 FQNNGV. CDR3 amino acids: CASSPPGAGDYNEQFF. In DNA, the CDR3 is TGTGCCAGCAGCCCCCCTGGGGCAGGGGATTACAATGAGCAGTTCTTC.

The rearrangement uses TRBV5-1 and TRBJ2-5; D is possibly TRBD2 (6 bases). V lost 4 bases and J lost 2, with 15 bases in between. Germline assignment: CDR1 SGHRS and CDR2 YFSETQ. This CDR3 comprises 15 residues. CDR3 region: CASSPAGSQQETQYF. The CDR3 nucleotides are TGCGCCAGCAGCCCGGCGGGATCCCAGCAAGAGACCCAGTACTTC.

This CDR3 reads CASSRTLQGFGSGELFF. CDR3 nucleotides: TGTGCCAGCAGCCGGACTCTACAGGGATTTGGTTCCGGGGAGCTGTTTTTT. The chain recombines TRBV7-3 with TRBJ2-2, with D tentatively TRBD1 (6 bases). Looked up from germline, CDR1 is SGHTA and CDR2 is FQGTGA. Trimming removed 5 bases at V and 6 bases at J, with 22 bases between. The CDR3 is 17 residues long.

This chain joins TRBV6-2 or TRBV6-3 and TRBJ1-1; TRBD1 agrees at 7 bases. V gave up 4 bases and J gave up 1 base; unmatched junction bases: 6. This CDR3 has 15 amino acids. Germline V gene sequence: CDR1 MNHEY, CDR2 SVGEGT. The CDR3 protein is CASSLTGAWNTEAFF. The CDR3 bases are TGTGCCAGCAGTTTAACAGGGGCCTGGAACACTGAAGCTTTCTTT.

V and J are TRBV11-3 and TRBJ2-7; 7 positions agree with TRBD1. J gave up 6 bases and V 3 bases, and 8 bases lay outside the gene matches. The CDR3 sequence is 14 residues long. Germline values: CDR1 SGHNT, CDR2 YENEEA. CDR3 sequence (DNA): TGTGCCAGCAGCTTTACAGGGGACGTAGGCGAGCAGTACTTC. Protein: CASSFTGDVGEQYF.

The chain is built from TRBV21-1 and TRBJ1-4; the table assigns TRBD1, which was not confirmed against the DNA. TRBV21-1 is termed a pseudogene. The CDR3 consists of 13 residues. CDR3: CASSLHSNEKLFF. The DNA for the CDR3 is TGTGCCAGCAGCCTTCACAGTAATGAAAAACTGTTTTTT.

The chain uses TRBV5-1 and TRBJ1-6; 9 bases are shared with TRBD1. Per germline, CDR1 SGHRS and CDR2 YFSETQ. Trimming at V came to 0 bases and at J to 10 bases, leaving 5 bases not matched to a gene. The CDR3 is 15 amino acids. CDR3 amino acids: CASSLGTGAGSPLHF. Written as DNA, the CDR3 is TGCGCCAGCAGCTTGGGGACAGGGGCCGGGTCACCCCTCCACTTT.

In this sample, this clone turned up a few times. The rearrangement links TRBV10-2 to TRBJ2-2; unclear D gene. Trimming left V 3 bases short and J 7 bases short, with 9 bases between. This CDR3 comprises 13 residues. Germline CDR1 reads WSHSY; CDR2 reads SAAADI. Here the CDR3 reads CASSEVAIGELFF. The CDR3 DNA is TGCGCCAGCAGTGAAGTAGCAATCGGGGAGCTGTTTTTT.

The rearrangement links TRBV7-2 to TRBJ2-3, with D uncertain. The CDR3 loop spans 14 amino acids. Trimming took 3 bases from V and 2 from J, leaving 9 bases between them. Germline assignment: CDR1 SGHTA and CDR2 FQGNSA. For the CDR3, the DNA is TGTGCCAGCAGCTTGGCAGGTCCCACAGATACGCAGTATTTT. The encoded protein is CASSLAGPTDTQYF.

The count of this clone is one. This sequence joins TRBV10-3 and TRBJ1-1, with D perhaps TRBD1 (6 bases). V lost 6 bases and J lost 1, with 12 bases in between. The CDR3 loop spans 14 amino acids. In germline, CDR1 is ENHRY, CDR2 SYGVKD. The CDR3 sequence: CAIRNPTGNTEAFF. CDR3 nucleotide sequence: TGTGCCATCAGAAACCCGACAGGGAACACTGAAGCTTTCTTT.

The table lists this clone with a few counts. This rearrangement joins TRBV27 to TRBJ1-3; D gene uncertain. This CDR3 has 15 amino acids. Germline CDR1 and CDR2: MNHEY and SMNVEV (reference sequence). V gave up 6 bases and J gave up 0 bases, with 12 bases separating them. The CDR3 region is CASSSSWASGNTIYF. As DNA, the CDR3 is TGTGCCAGCAGCTCATCATGGGCCTCTGGAAACACCATATATTTT.

This chain connects TRBV9 to TRBJ1-1, with TRBD1 as a possible D gene (5 bases). V was clipped by 3 bases and J by 1 base, with 7 bases between them. Germline assignment: CDR1 SGDLS and CDR2 YYNGEE. The CDR3 is made up of 13 amino acids. The CDR3 is CASSAGGNTEAFF. In DNA, the CDR3 is TGTGCCAGCAGCGCCGGGGGGAACACTGAAGCTTTCTTT.

CDR3 sequence reads: CASSLTGVGEQYF. The DNA of the CDR3 is TGTGCCAGCAGCTTAACGGGGGTGGGTGAGCAGTACTTC. The chain is built from TRBV7-8 and TRBJ2-7, with D maybe TRBD2 (6 bases). The CDR3 covers 13 residues. Germline loops: CDR1 SGHVS, CDR2 FQNEAQ. V dropped 2 bases and J dropped 7 bases, with 12 bases sitting between them.

CDR3 bases: TGTGCTAGTGGGGTAGGCAGGGGGAATGAAAAACTGTTTTTT. This encodes CASGVGRGNEKLFF. V gene TRBV12-5 combines with J gene TRBJ1-4; 7 bases fit TRBD1. Germline CDR1 is LGHNT and CDR2 is FRNRAP. V dropped 6 bases and J dropped 5; count of bases not matched to a gene: 6. This CDR3 comprises 14 residues.